The 18 T cell receptor beta chains given below trace back to one sample, sequenced in a study of CD8+CD57+ T cells in acquired aplastic anemia. TCR beta VDJ and CDR3 were profiled, and genomic DNA was the template. TCRdb used MiXCR to reprocess the reads, holding one entry per CDR3 protein. Among 150,000 to 200,000 distinct CDR3 sequences listed, around 43% were seen once. Previously, flow cytometry had revealed CD8+CD57+ cell expansion in the patients chosen for sequencing. The source material was sorted CD4+, CD8+, or CD8+CD57+ T cells (not recorded which) from PBMCs. These receptors were collected from a human donor with aplastic anemia.

The table lists this clonotype with many counts. This sequence joins TRBV6-1 and TRBJ1-6, with 9 bases lining up with TRBD1. This CDR3 is 15 amino acids long. CDR1 and CDR2 from the germline V gene are MNHNS and SASEGT. J was trimmed by 5 bases and V by 5 bases; bases with no gene match: 4. This chain's CDR3 is CASSLQGADNSPLHF. The CDR3, as DNA: TGTGCCAGCAGTCTACAGGGGGCGGATAATTCACCCCTCCACTTT.

Notes on this clonotype: A much larger clone differs from this one at a single base, so this may be a read error. This chain uses TRBV12-3 or TRBV12-4 with TRBJ1-3, with D perhaps TRBD1 (5 bases). Trimming stripped 6 bases from V and 1 base from J, with 13 bases between. CDR3 length: 15 amino acids. CDR3 loop: CASRSGRGSGNTIYF. The CDR3 DNA sequence: TGTGCCAGCAGATCCGGTAGGGGTTCTGGAAACACCATATATTTT.

The genes are TRBV6-1 and TRBJ2-2; TRBD2 agrees at 12 bases. Germline V CDR1 and CDR2: MNHNS, SASEGT. The CDR3 is 15 residues long. Trimming removed 2 bases from V and 6 bases from J; junction bases left unmatched: 1. The CDR3 DNA sequence: TGTGCCAGCAGTGAACTAGCGGGGGGGCCCGGGGAGCTGTTTTTT. This gives the protein CASSELAGGPGELFF.

Many counts were recorded for this clonotype. The chain joins TRBV6-5 to TRBJ1-2, with TRBD1 identical over 8 bases. V shed 8 bases, J shed 2 bases, and the junction held 4 bases outside the gene matches. Germline assignment: CDR1 MNHEY and CDR2 SVGAGI. CDR3 size: 13 residues. The CDR3 DNA sequence: TGTGCCAGCGCCAGGACAGGGAACTATGGCTACACCTTC. Amino acid sequence: CASARTGNYGYTF.

This clonotype occurred many times. The CDR3 loop reads CASSPPGAEEQYF. CDR3 sequence (DNA): TGTGCCAGCTCACCACCTGGGGCCGAGGAGCAGTACTTC. This chain joins TRBV18 and TRBJ2-7; TRBD1 is a possible D gene (5 bases). The length of the CDR3 is 13 residues. Germline CDR1 and CDR2: KGHSH and LQKENI. Trimming cost V 0 bases and J 7 bases, with 10 bases left between them.

J is TRBJ2-7 and V is TRBV19, with TRBD1 matching over 7 bases. This CDR3 has 13 residues. J was trimmed by 3 bases and V by 5 bases; bases with no gene match: 4. Germline-derived CDR1 and CDR2 are LNHDA and SQIVND (reference sequence). CDR3 coding DNA: TGTGCCAGTAGTCCTTGGACAGGCTACGAGCAGTACGTC. It codes for CASSPWTGYEQYV.

In this sample, this clonotype turned up once. The chain employs TRBV12-3 or TRBV12-4 and TRBJ1-5; no firm D call. CDR3 length: 12 residues. V lost 6 bases and J lost 4, with 7 bases in between. This CDR3 reads CASRRQNQPQHF. Here the CDR3 DNA reads TGTGCCAGCAGGCGGCAAAATCAGCCCCAGCATTTT.

This clonotype was counted many times. The V and J genes are TRBV10-2 and TRBJ1-1; possible D gene TRBD1, 5 bases. Germline V gene data show CDR1 as WSHSY and CDR2 as SAAADI. The CDR3 length is 13 residues. Between the trimmed V and J ends, which lost 8 bases and 1 base, there was a span of 11 bases. In DNA, the CDR3 is TGCGCCAGCTTAAAGGGGAGGAACACTGAAGCTTTCTTT. Amino acids: CASLKGRNTEAFF.

The CDR3 sequence: CSASPGLAGGPNEQFF. DNA of the CDR3: TGCAGTGCTAGCCCGGGACTAGCGGGAGGACCCAATGAGCAGTTCTTC. V and J are TRBV20-1 and TRBJ2-1; the match to TRBD2 covers 15 bases. J was trimmed by 6 bases and V by 3 bases; bases with no gene match: 6. Germline V gene data show CDR1 as DFQATT and CDR2 as SNEGSKA (reference sequence). The CDR3 covers 16 residues.

This clonotype was detected ten times or more. The chain uses TRBV29-1 and TRBJ2-5, with 9 bases that match TRBD1. CDR1 and CDR2 (germline): SQVTM, ANQGSEA. J lost 2 bases, V lost 7 bases, and 2 bases had no gene match. This CDR3 has 12 residues. The CDR3 nucleotides read TGCAGCGCCGGGACAGGGCAAGAGACCCAGTACTTC. It yields the protein CSAGTGQETQYF.

Ten or more counts support this clonotype. J is TRBJ1-2 and V is TRBV19, with D maybe TRBD1 (6 bases). Trimming took off 5 bases at V and 3 bases at J, with 10 bases between the two ends. CDR1 is LNHDA, CDR2 SQIVND, per germline (reference sequence). The CDR3 loop spans 13 amino acids. CDR3 sequence reads: CASSAQGYYGYTF. The CDR3 DNA follows: TGTGCCAGTAGTGCTCAGGGGTACTATGGCTACACCTTC.

The V and J genes are TRBV24-1 and TRBJ2-3, with D unresolved. V was clipped by 3 bases and J by 8 bases, with 14 bases between them. The CDR3 is 14 amino acids. CDR1 KGHDR and CDR2 SFDVKD come from the germline V gene. Here the CDR3 reads CATSDPHVRSTQYF. CDR3 sequence (DNA): TGTGCCACCAGTGATCCTCATGTCAGGTCTACGCAGTATTTT.

CDR3 residues: CASSIDRDGNQPQHF. Here the CDR3 DNA reads TGTGCCAGTAGTATAGATAGGGATGGCAATCAGCCCCAGCATTTT. The chain links TRBV19 to TRBJ1-5; D gene unclear. CDR1 and CDR2 from the germline V gene are LNHDA and SQIVND (reference sequence). V was pared by 0 bases and J by 2 bases, with 8 bases between. The CDR3 consists of 15 residues.

This clonotype was detected many times. CDR3 nucleotide sequence: TGTGCCAGCAGCCCCGGGACTAGCGGCACCTACGAGCAGTACTTC. It encodes CASSPGTSGTYEQYF. The V and J genes are TRBV3-1 and TRBJ2-7, with 11 positions matching TRBD2. With 4 bases clipped from V and 2 bases from J, the junction kept 4 bases outside the gene matches. From germline, CDR1 is LGHDT and CDR2 YNNKEL (reference sequence). The CDR3 covers 15 residues.

The chain is built from TRBV2 and TRBJ2-7, with 9 bases aligning to TRBD1. In germline, CDR1 is SNHLY, CDR2 FYNNEI. The CDR3 consists of 14 residues. Trimming removed 7 bases from V and 2 bases from J; junction bases left unmatched: 6. The CDR3 here is CASNDGTGTYEQYF. CDR3 nucleotides: TGTGCCAGCAACGACGGGACAGGGACCTACGAGCAGTACTTC.

This clonotype was found many times. V and J are TRBV19 and TRBJ1-6; perhaps TRBD1 as D (6 bases). V lost 5 bases, J lost 8 bases, and 16 bases lay in between. The CDR3 extends over 15 amino acids. Germline CDR1 LNHDA, CDR2 SQIVND (reference sequence). CDR3 residues: CASSPWTAGDSPLHF. CDR3 sequence (DNA): TGTGCCAGTAGTCCTTGGACAGCCGGAGATTCACCCCTCCACTTT.

This chain uses TRBV25-1 with TRBJ2-3, with 10 bases that match TRBD1. This CDR3 is 14 amino acids long. J gave up 2 bases and V 9 bases, and 5 bases lay outside the gene matches. In germline, CDR1 is MGHDK, CDR2 SYGVNS. The CDR3 here is CASSDRGPTDTQYF. CDR3 DNA sequence: TGTGCCAGTTCCGACAGGGGGCCCACAGATACGCAGTATTTT.

The CDR3 coding sequence is TGTGCCAGTAGTATAGGGGGGGGGTTCGGGGAGCTGTTTTTT. Translating gives CASSIGGGFGELFF. The chain recombines TRBV19 with TRBJ2-2; 7 bases agree with TRBD2. The germline V gene encodes CDR1 LNHDA and CDR2 SQIVND (reference sequence). The CDR3 is 14 amino acids. V shed 1 base, J shed 7 bases, and the junction held 3 bases outside the gene matches.